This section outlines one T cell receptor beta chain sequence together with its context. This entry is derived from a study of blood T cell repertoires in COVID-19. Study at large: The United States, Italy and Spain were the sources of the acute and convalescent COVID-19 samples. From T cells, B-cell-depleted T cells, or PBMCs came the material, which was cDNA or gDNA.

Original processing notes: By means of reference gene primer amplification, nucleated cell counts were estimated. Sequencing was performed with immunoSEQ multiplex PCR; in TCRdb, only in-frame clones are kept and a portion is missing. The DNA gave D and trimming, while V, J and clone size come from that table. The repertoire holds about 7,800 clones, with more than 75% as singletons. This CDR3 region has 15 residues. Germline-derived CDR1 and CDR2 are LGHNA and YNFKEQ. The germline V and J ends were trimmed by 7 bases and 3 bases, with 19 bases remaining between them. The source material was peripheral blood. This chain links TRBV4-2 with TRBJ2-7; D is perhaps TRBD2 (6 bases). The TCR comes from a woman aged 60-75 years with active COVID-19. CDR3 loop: CASTPSVAGSYEQYF. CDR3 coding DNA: TGTGCCAGCACCCCGTCCGTGGCGGGGAGCTACGAGCAGTACTTC.